This passage covers 14 T cell receptor beta chains from one sample sequenced in a study of Graves' ophthalmopathy and Graves' hyperthyroidism. Amplified TCR beta CDR3 regions were obtained using RNA transcripts as template. The first-round RT-PCR employed HTBI primers together with the Qiagen OneStep RT-PCR kit. A multiplex PCR was then performed as the second round. One entry per CDR3 protein results from TCRdb running MiXCR on the multiplex PCR reads. The table lists about 620,000 distinct CDR3 sequences, about 20% of them singletons. Sequencing input: peripheral blood. The receptors were gathered from a young woman with stable Graves' hyperthyroidism. Some clones in this sample may be carry-over from other donors' samples.

This clonotype was recorded at least ten times. The gene calls are TRBV15 and TRBJ2-5; D is possibly TRBD1 or TRBD2 (5 bases each). This CDR3 has 13 residues. Germline CDR1 LNHNV, CDR2 YYDKDF (reference sequence). The ends were cut back, 1 base at V and 6 bases at J, with 9 bases in the middle. Here the CDR3 DNA reads TGTGCCACCAGCAGAGCGTGGGGACAGACCCAGTACTTC. Translating gives CATSRAWGQTQYF.

This clonotype was counted at least ten times. This chain links TRBV27 with TRBJ2-5; TRBD1 is a possible D gene (6 bases). The CDR3 is 15 amino acids. V lost 5 bases to trimming and J lost 4 bases, with 17 bases between them. Per the germline V gene, CDR1 is MNHEY and CDR2 is SMNVEV (reference sequence). As DNA, the CDR3 is TGTGCCAGCAGTCCGTTGGACAGTCAGCTAGAGACCCAGTACTTC. Translated, it gives CASSPLDSQLETQYF.

At least ten counts were recorded for this clonotype. V and J are TRBV6-1 and TRBJ1-5; D not resolved. The V gene's germline CDR1 is MNHNS and CDR2 SASEGT. The CDR3 covers 15 residues. Trimming shortened V by 6 bases and J by 0 bases, and 12 bases separated the two germline ends. The CDR3 coding sequence is TGTGCCAGCAGACTCTCTCACTCTAGCAATCAGCCCCAGCATTTT. This encodes CASRLSHSSNQPQHF.

Many counts were recorded for this clonotype. The gene calls are TRBV6-5 and TRBJ1-5; a possible D gene is TRBD1 (5 bases). Trimming pared 7 bases from V and 1 base from J, leaving 11 bases between. CDR1 MNHEY and CDR2 SVGAGI come from the germline V gene. This CDR3 has 14 residues. The CDR3 protein is CASTGTASNQPQHF. The CDR3 nucleotides read TGTGCCAGCACAGGGACGGCCAGCAATCAGCCCCAGCATTTT.

This clonotype has at least ten counts. The rearrangement links TRBV12-3 or TRBV12-4 to TRBJ2-5, with 7 positions matching TRBD1. CDR3 size: 16 residues. Trimming removed 5 bases from V and 4 bases from J; junction bases left unmatched: 13. The CDR3 DNA follows: TGTGCCAGCAGTCTCTCCCCGACAGGGTTAGGAGAGACCCAGTACTTC. The encoded protein is CASSLSPTGLGETQYF.

Ten or more counts support this clonotype. The rearrangement uses TRBV12-3 or TRBV12-4 and TRBJ1-1, with D hard to call. The CDR3 sequence is 14 residues long. V gave up 3 bases and J gave up 8 bases, with 16 bases separating them. CDR3 region: CASSLGRQSREAFF. CDR3 nucleotide sequence: TGTGCCAGCAGTTTGGGGAGGCAGTCCAGGGAAGCTTTCTTT.

This clonotype was found many times. The V and J genes are TRBV6-1 and TRBJ1-2; D ambiguous. The CDR3 has 13 residues. The germline V and J ends were trimmed by 0 bases and 4 bases, with 6 bases remaining between them. Looked up from germline, CDR1 is MNHNS and CDR2 is SASEGT. The CDR3 loop reads CASSEAGRYGYTF. The CDR3, as DNA: TGTGCCAGCAGTGAAGCAGGACGCTATGGCTACACCTTC.

The chain recombines TRBV7-2 with TRBJ1-2; D is unresolved. The germline V gene encodes CDR1 SGHTA and CDR2 FQGNSA. V dropped 3 bases and J dropped 8 bases, with 13 bases sitting between them. This CDR3 has 13 amino acids. CDR3 bases: TGTGCCAGCAGCTTTAATAGGGTCGGAGGCTACACCTTC. Residues: CASSFNRVGGYTF.

CDR3 sequence (DNA): TGTGCCAGCAGTTTTTCCCTTTCTAGCGTCCAAGAGACCCAGTACTTC. It is translated as CASSFSLSSVQETQYF. This sequence joins TRBV27 and TRBJ2-5; the D gene is possibly TRBD2 (6 bases). This CDR3 spans 16 amino acids. CDR1 MNHEY and CDR2 SMNVEV come from the germline V gene (reference sequence). The V end lost 3 bases, the J end lost 1 base, and 15 bases lay between the germline ends.

This clonotype was detected many times. The gene calls are TRBV4-1 and TRBJ2-2; no reliable D call. The CDR3 spans 13 residues. Germline values: CDR1 MGHRA, CDR2 YSYEKL. Trimming took 0 bases from V and 11 from J, leaving 10 bases between them. CDR3 in amino acids: CASSQDGNSELFF. The CDR3 nucleotides read TGCGCCAGCAGCCAAGATGGTAATAGCGAGCTGTTTTTT.

The rearrangement links TRBV11-2 to TRBJ2-7; 9 bases agree with TRBD2. Germline V gives CDR1 SGHAT, CDR2 FQNNGV. J was trimmed by 2 bases and V by 2 bases; bases with no gene match: 4. The CDR3 has 15 residues. CDR3 amino acids: CASSLLAGPTYEQYF. The CDR3, as DNA: TGTGCCAGCAGCTTACTAGCGGGGCCTACCTACGAGCAGTACTTC.

The chain uses TRBV29-1 and TRBJ1-2; no clear D. Germline lookup yields CDR1 SQVTM and CDR2 ANQGSEA. This CDR3 region has 12 residues. Trimming stripped 2 bases from V and 2 bases from J, with 6 bases between. In nucleotides, the CDR3 is TGCAGCGTTGAATCTGGGAACTATGGCTACACCTTC. The encoded protein is CSVESGNYGYTF.

In its sample, this clonotype was seen many times. The rearrangement links TRBV4-1 to TRBJ2-7; TRBD2 is a possible D gene (5 bases). Deletions cut 0 bases from V and 4 bases from J, with 7 bases between. The CDR3 is made up of 13 amino acids. Germline V CDR1 and CDR2: MGHRA, YSYEKL. The CDR3 nucleotides read TGCGCCAGCAGCCAAGAAGAGGGATACGAGCAGTACTTC. This sequence encodes CASSQEEGYEQYF.

This clonotype occurred a few times. Here the CDR3 reads CASSLVRGGALETQYF. CDR3 nucleotide sequence: TGTGCCAGCAGCTTAGTTCGGGGGGGGGCTTTAGAGACCCAGTACTTC. V is TRBV11-2 and J is TRBJ2-5; 8 nucleotides line up with TRBD2. The length of the CDR3 is 16 residues. CDR1 SGHAT and CDR2 FQNNGV come from the germline V gene. With V trimmed by 1 base and J by 4 bases, 8 bases remained unmatched.